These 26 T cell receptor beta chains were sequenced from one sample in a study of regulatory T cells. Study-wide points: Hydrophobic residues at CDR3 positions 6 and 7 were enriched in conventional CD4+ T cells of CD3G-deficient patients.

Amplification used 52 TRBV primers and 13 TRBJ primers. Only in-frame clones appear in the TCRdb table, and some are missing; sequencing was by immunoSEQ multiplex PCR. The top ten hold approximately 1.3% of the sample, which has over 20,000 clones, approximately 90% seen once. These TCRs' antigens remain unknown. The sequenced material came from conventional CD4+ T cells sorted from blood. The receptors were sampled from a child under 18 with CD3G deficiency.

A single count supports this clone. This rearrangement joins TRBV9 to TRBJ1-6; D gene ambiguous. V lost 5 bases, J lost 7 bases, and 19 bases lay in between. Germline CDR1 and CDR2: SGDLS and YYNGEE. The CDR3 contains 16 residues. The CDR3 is CASSITSGVENSPLHF. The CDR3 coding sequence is TGTGCCAGCAGTATAACCTCCGGGGTGGAGAATTCACCCCTCCACTTT. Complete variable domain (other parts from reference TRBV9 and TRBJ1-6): DSGVTQTPKHLITATGQRVTLRCSPRSGDLSVYWYQQSLDQGLQFLIQYYNGEERAKGNILERFSAQQFPDLHSELNLSSLELGDSALYFCASSITSGVENSPLHFGNGTRLTVT.

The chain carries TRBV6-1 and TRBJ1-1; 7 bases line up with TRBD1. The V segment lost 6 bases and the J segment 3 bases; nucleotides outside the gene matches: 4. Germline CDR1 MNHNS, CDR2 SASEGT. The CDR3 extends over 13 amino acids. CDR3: CASSGGQYTEAFF. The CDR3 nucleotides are TGTGCCAGCAGCGGGGGACAGTACACTGAAGCTTTCTTT.

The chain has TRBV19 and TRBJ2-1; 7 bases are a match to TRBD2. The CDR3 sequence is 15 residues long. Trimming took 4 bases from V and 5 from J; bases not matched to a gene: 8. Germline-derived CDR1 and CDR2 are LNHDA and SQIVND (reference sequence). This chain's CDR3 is CASSKQRGSNNEQFF. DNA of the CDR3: TGTGCCAGTAGTAAACAGCGGGGTTCCAACAATGAGCAGTTCTTC.

The CDR3 DNA follows: TGCAGTGCTAGGGGACTAAATGAGCAGTTCTTC. Its protein is CSARGLNEQFF. The rearrangement links TRBV20-1 to TRBJ2-1; 7 positions agree with TRBD2. J lost 7 bases, V lost 3 bases, and 0 bases had no gene match. Germline CDR1 DFQATT, CDR2 SNEGSKA (reference sequence). The CDR3 totals 11 residues.

CDR3 nucleotides: TGTGCCAGCAGTAAGGCCCCTAGCGGGAGGATCGTGGGCACAGATACGCAGTATTTT. Translated, it gives CASSKAPSGRIVGTDTQYF. The chain combines TRBV2 with TRBJ2-3, with 11 bases fitting TRBD2. The CDR3 extends over 19 amino acids. Germline assignment: CDR1 SNHLY and CDR2 FYNNEI. J lost 1 base, V lost 5 bases, and 14 bases had no gene match.

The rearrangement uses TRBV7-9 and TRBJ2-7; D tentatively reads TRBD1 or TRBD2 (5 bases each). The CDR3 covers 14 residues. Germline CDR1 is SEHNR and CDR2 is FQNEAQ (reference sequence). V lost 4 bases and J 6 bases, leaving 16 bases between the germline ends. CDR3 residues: CASSSGTPSAEQYF. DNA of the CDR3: TGTGCCAGCAGCTCCGGGACCCCCTCCGCCGAGCAGTACTTC.

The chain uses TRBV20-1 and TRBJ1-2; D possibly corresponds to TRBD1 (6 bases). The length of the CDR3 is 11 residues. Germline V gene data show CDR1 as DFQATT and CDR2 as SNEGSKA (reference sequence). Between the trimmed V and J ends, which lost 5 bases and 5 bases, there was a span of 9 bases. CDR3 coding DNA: TGCAGTGCTGGGGGCGGGTATGGCTACACCTTC. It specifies CSAGGGYGYTF.

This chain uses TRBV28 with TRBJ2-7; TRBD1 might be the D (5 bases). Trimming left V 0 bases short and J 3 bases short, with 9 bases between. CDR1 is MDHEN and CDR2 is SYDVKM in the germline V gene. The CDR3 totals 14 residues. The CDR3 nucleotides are TGTGCCAGCAGTTTATGGGGGCCCAACTACGAGCAGTACTTC. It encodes CASSLWGPNYEQYF.

CDR3 sequence (DNA): TGTGCCAGCAGCCATCTCAATGAGCAGTTCTTC. The encoded protein is CASSHLNEQFF. The genes are TRBV11-1 and TRBJ2-1; D is unclear. This CDR3 contains 11 residues. Trimming pared 5 bases from V and 6 bases from J, leaving 5 bases between. From germline, CDR1 is SGHAT and CDR2 FQDESV (reference sequence).

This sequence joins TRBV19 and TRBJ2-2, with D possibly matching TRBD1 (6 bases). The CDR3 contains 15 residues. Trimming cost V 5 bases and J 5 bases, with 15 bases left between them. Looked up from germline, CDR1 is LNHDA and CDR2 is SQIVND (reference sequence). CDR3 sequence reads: CASSRQGKGTGELFF. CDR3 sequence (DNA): TGTGCCAGTAGTCGGCAGGGGAAAGGTACCGGGGAGCTGTTTTTT.

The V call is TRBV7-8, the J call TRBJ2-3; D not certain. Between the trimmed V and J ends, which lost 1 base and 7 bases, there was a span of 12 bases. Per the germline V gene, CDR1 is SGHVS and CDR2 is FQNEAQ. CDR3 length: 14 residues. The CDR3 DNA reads TGTGCCAGCAGCTTAGATTTCAAATCTAATACGCAGTATTTT. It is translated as CASSLDFKSNTQYF.

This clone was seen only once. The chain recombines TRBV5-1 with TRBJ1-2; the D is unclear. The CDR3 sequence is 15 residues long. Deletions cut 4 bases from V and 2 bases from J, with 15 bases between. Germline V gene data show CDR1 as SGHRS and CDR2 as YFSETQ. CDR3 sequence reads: CASSPGSQRNYGYTF. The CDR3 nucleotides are TGCGCCAGCAGCCCGGGAAGCCAAAGAAACTATGGCTACACCTTC. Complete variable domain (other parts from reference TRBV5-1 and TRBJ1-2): KAGVTQTPRYLIKTRGQQVTLSCSPISGHRSVSWYQQTPGQGLQFLFEYFSETQRNKGNFPGRFSGRQFSNSRSEMNVSTLELGDSALYLCASSPGSQRNYGYTFGSGTRLTVV.

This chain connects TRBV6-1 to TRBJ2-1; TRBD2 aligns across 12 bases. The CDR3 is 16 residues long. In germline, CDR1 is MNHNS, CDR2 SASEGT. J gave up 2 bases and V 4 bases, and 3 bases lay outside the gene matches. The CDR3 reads CASSVGLAGTYNEQFF. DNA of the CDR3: TGTGCCAGCAGTGTGGGACTAGCGGGCACCTACAATGAGCAGTTCTTC.

DNA of the CDR3: TGTGCCAGTAGTATGGGGAGGCCTGGTGATACGCAGTATTTT. Its translation is CASSMGRPGDTQYF. This chain links TRBV19 with TRBJ2-3, with D perhaps matching TRBD2 (6 bases). V lost 3 bases, J lost 6 bases, and 13 bases lay in between. Germline-derived CDR1 and CDR2 are LNHDA and SQIVND (reference sequence). CDR3 length equals 14 residues. The entire variable domain, with the rest obtained from reference TRBV19 and TRBJ2-3, is as follows: DGGITQSPKYLFRKEGQNVTLSCEQNLNHDAMYWYRQDPGQGLRLIYYSQIVNDFQKGDIAEGYSVSREKKESFPLTVTSAQKNPTAFYLCASSMGRPGDTQYFGPGTRLTVL.

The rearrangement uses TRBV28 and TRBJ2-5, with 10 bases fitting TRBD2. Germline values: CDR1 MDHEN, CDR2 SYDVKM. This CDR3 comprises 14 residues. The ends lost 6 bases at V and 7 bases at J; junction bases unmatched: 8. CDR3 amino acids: CASRREAGGGTQYF. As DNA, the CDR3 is TGTGCCAGCAGGAGAGAAGCGGGAGGGGGGACCCAGTACTTC. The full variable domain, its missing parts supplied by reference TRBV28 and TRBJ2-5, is DVKVTQSSRYLVKRTGEKVFLECVQDMDHENMFWYRQDPGLGLRLIYFSYDVKMKEKGDIPEGYSVSREKKERFSLILESASTNQTSMYLCASRREAGGGTQYFGPGTRLLVL.

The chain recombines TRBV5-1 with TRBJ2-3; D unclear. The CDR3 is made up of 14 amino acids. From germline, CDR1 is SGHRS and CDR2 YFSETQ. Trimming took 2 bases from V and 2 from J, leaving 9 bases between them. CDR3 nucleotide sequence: TGCGCCAGCAGCTTTTACCCTTACACAGATACGCAGTATTTT. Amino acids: CASSFYPYTDTQYF.

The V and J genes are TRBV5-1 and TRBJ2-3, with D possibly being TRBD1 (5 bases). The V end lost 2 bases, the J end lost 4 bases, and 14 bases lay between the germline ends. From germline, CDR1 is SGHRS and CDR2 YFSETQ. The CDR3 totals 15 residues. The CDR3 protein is CASSLGEKGPDTQYF. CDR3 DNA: TGCGCCAGCAGCTTAGGGGAAAAAGGTCCAGATACGCAGTATTTT.

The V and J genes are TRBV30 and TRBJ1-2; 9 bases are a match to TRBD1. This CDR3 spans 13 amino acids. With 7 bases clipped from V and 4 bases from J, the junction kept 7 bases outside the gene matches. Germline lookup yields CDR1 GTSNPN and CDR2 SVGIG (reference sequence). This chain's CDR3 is CAFSKGQGYGYTF. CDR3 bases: TGTGCCTTTTCGAAGGGACAGGGCTATGGCTACACCTTC.

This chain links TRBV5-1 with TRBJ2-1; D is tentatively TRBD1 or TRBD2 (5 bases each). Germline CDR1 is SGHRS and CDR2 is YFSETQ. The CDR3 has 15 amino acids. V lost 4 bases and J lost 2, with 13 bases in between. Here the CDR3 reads CASSTGGYAYNEQFF. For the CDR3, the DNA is TGCGCCAGCAGCACTGGGGGATATGCCTACAATGAGCAGTTCTTC.

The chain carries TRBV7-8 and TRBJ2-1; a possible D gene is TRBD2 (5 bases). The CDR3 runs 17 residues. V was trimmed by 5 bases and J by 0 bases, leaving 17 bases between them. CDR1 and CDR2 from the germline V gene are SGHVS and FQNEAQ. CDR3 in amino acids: CASSRAGSRASYNEQFF. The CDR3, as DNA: TGTGCCAGCAGCCGAGCAGGTTCGCGGGCCTCCTACAATGAGCAGTTCTTC. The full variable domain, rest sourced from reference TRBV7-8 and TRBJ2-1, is GAGVSQSPRYKVAKRGQDVALRCDPISGHVSLFWYQQALGQGPEFLTYFQNEAQLDKSGLPSDRFFAERPEGSVSTLKIQRTQQEDSAVYLCASSRAGSRASYNEQFFGPGTRLTVL.

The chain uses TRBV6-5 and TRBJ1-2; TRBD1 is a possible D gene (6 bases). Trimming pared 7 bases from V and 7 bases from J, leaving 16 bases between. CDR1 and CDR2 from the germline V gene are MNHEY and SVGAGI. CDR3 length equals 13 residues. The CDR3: CASKREGGRGYTF. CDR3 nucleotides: TGTGCCAGCAAGCGTGAGGGGGGCCGTGGCTACACCTTC.

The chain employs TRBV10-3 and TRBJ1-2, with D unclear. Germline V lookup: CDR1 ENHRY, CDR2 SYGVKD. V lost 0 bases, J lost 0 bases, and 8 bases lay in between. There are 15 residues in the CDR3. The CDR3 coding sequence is TGTGCCATCAGTGAGTCGGACTCTGCTAACTATGGCTACACCTTC. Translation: CAISESDSANYGYTF.

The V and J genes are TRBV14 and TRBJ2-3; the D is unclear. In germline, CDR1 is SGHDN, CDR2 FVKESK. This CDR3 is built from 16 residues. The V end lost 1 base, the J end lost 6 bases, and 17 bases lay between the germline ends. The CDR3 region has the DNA TGTGCCAGCAGCCAAGGGTCCACAGCACCTTCGGATACGCAGTATTTT. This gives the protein CASSQGSTAPSDTQYF.

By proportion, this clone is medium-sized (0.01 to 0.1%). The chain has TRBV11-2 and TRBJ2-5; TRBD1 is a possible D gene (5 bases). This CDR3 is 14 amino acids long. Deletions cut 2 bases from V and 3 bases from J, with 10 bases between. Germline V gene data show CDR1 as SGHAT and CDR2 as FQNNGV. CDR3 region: CASSLSQGKETQYF. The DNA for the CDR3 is TGTGCCAGCAGCTTATCCCAGGGTAAAGAGACCCAGTACTTC.

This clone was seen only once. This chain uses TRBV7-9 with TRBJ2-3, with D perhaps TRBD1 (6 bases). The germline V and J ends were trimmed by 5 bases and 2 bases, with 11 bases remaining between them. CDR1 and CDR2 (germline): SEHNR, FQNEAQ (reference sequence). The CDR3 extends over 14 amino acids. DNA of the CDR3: TGTGCCAGCAGCAAGGACAGCGACACAGATACGCAGTATTTT. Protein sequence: CASSKDSDTDTQYF.

CDR3 residues: CASSQGGTQYF. Here the CDR3 DNA reads TGTGCCAGCAGCCAAGGGGGTACGCAGTATTTT. The chain recombines TRBV7-9 with TRBJ2-3, with a possible D match to TRBD1 (6 bases). The CDR3 extends over 11 amino acids. Germline V gives CDR1 SEHNR, CDR2 FQNEAQ (reference sequence). Trimming pared 5 bases from V and 8 bases from J, leaving 8 bases between. Based on the CDR3 plus reference TRBV7-9 and TRBJ2-3, the full variable domain is DTGVSQNPRHKITKRGQNVTFRCDPISEHNRLYWYRQTLGQGPEFLTYFQNEAQLEKSRLLSDRFSAERPKGSFSTLEIQRTEQGDSAMYLCASSQGGTQYFGPGTRLTVL.